The entry below gives a single T cell receptor (beta chain) sequence along with its context. Its antigen target is currently unknown. Base qualities are not recorded, but no much larger clone differs from it by a single base. According to the germline V gene, CDR1 reads SGHTA and CDR2 reads FQGNSA. CDR3 length: 13 amino acids, cysteine to phenylalanine. Only the CDR3 DNA is retained, 39 bases long and in frame from the first base. The V end gives up 4 bases and the J end 5 bases, leaving 3 bases in the junction not matched to a gene. Libraries were made using the immunoSEQ multiplex PCR assay. For the multiplex PCR, a mixture combining 60 forward primers for TCR Vbeta segments and 13 reverse primers for TCR Jbeta segments was used. Amplification of the CDR3 region of rearranged TCR beta genes was performed with a multiplex PCR assay on genomic DNA. The amplified TCR beta libraries were sequenced on the Illumina HiSeq System as 87-base-pair reads. Concerning the study's data processing: A later analysis tallied 75 million to 95 million unique TCR beta chains across the 550 to 850 repertoires, and about 10 million of those chains were shared by two or more donors. To remove PCR and sequencing errors, raw reads were error-corrected and collapsed into unique sequences using a nearest-neighbor algorithm that merged closely related sequences. To assign V, D and J gene segments, CDR3 sequences were aligned to IMGT reference sequences. Each retained sequence needed at least a six-nucleotide match to both a V gene segment and a J gene segment. A rearrangement was called productive if the CDR3 had no stop codons and remained in frame with V and J, and every other rearrangement was called non-productive. Following IMGT convention, CDR3 was defined as the stretch from the second conserved V-encoded cysteine to the conserved J-encoded phenylalanine. In an earlier analysis of around 600 of the donors, sequences lacking an unambiguous match to a single V gene segment were excluded. An earlier analysis of a few hundred of the donors classified V segments as functional when productive rearrangements were above 56.7% and as segregating when the standard deviation between donors was above 5%. To diagnose cytomegalovirus status from the catalog of TCR beta chain sequences, a statistical classification framework was built. V and J gene assignment, in a later analysis, came from comparing TCR nucleotide sequences with IMGT/GENE-DB human TR gene sequences. In a later analysis, CDR3 sequences and most-parsimonious VDJ recombination scenarios were assigned using the TCRdist pipeline. A later analysis defined each TCR beta chain by its CDR3 amino acid sequence plus V-gene family, and excluded reads lacking a unique V-gene family. To address suspected cross-contamination and a sequencing artifact, a later analysis removed under 600 highly shared, low-generation-probability nucleotide sequences. A later analysis calculated a clonal expansion index for each public chain from normalized within-repertoire ranks of inferred template counts. In a later analysis, generation probabilities were computed using a VDJ recombination model fitted to out-of-frame rearrangements, and the results were checked against IGoR. In a later analysis, TCR-TCR, TCR-HLA and TCR-CMV co-occurrence was scored with hypergeometric tests, and a repertoire-size bias correction was applied to TCR pairs. False discovery rates were estimated in a later analysis by permuting HLA or CMV assignments 20 times. In a later analysis, co-occurring TCRs were grouped using DBSCAN, with TCRdist sequence similarity added in when clustering inside HLA-allele-positive subsets. Repertoires with fewer than 30,000 or more than 120,000 public chains, plus five repertoires with anomalous nucleotide sharing, were excluded from co-occurrence clustering. The table comes from immuneACCESS by way of TCRdb, which keeps in-frame sequences with V and J called. Part of the clones is missing from these tables; in studies checked, under half for an unresolved V gene and the rest for unknown reasons. The D gene and trimming were derived from the DNA, and the V and J assignments and clone size from that table. The sample records 120,000 to 150,000 clones, 73% of which are singletons. 1.5% to 2% of the sample lies in the top ten.

The record originates from a study of cytomegalovirus exposure and HLA in healthy donors (TCRdb year 2017). About the full investigation: An earlier analysis of roughly 630 of the donors reported roughly 270 Gb of sequence data and 117 million unique TCR beta sequences from 190 million or so T cells. An early release covering just under 650 HLA-typed donors comprised approximately 300 gigabases of sequencing data and tens of millions of unique TCR sequences. Of the roughly 390 genotyped donors, 75% to 85% were placed in the genetic ancestry cluster associated with self-reported Caucasian donors. The study aimed to test whether signatures of past pathogen exposure could be identified by cataloging public T cell receptors. Using immunosequencing, the study profiled T cell repertoires from 666 subjects and related those repertoires to cytomegalovirus serostatus. In addition to the first cohort of roughly 670 subjects, a separate validation cohort of around 110 different subjects was used. To predict cytomegalovirus infection status, the study combined high-throughput TCR immunosequencing, statistical association of individual TCRs with disease status, and machine learning. To study patterns of TCR occurrence, a later analysis re-analyzed previously published TCR beta repertoires from 700 or so donors and added high-resolution HLA genotyping. Rather than drawing on any new phenotypic data, the later analysis identified candidate immune exposures from TCR beta sequences and the way those sequences occurred across donors. To decide whether each TCR beta V gene segment behaved as functional or pseudogenic, an earlier analysis of several hundred of the donors relied on high-throughput TCR beta sequencing. Alongside the repertoire data, information on donor age, sex, ethnicity and CMV serostatus was compiled. A later genetic analysis used genome-wide SNP genotypes for about three fifths of the 666 donors, treating that subset as a discovery cohort. All discovery cohort repertoires had been generated on a single sequencing platform. Class I and class II HLA loci were covered by the typing at four-digit resolution. Typing coverage differed by locus: A, B, C, DRB1 and DQB1 were typed in roughly 620-640 donors, DQA1 in around 500, DPA1 in approximately 610, and DPB1 in roughly 450. Four or five DR-DQ haplotypes were treated as single units for association and clustering because of strong linkage in the cohort. Among some 400 genotyped donors of the cohort, an average of roughly 230,000 unique TCR beta nucleotide sequences was sequenced per donor, of which 15% to 20% were non-productive.

In total, more than 500 healthy bone marrow donors made up the cohort. At the time of sampling, every cohort member was nominally healthy, though immune exposures that went unrecorded were likely present. The donor tested CMV seronegative, placing the donor among the approximately 400 seronegative members of the cohort. Each donor provided a peripheral blood sample, and peripheral blood mononuclear cells were used for TCR beta sequencing. Genomic DNA extraction from the blood cell samples was performed with the Qiagen DNeasy Blood Extraction Kit. The investigation overall reported the following: According to the authors, the approach could potentially be generalized to other disease states and immunological phenotypes. At a false discovery rate of 0.05, a later analysis linked roughly 17,000 TCR beta sequences to specific HLA alleles. A total of about 150 TCR beta chains were listed by the study as associated with cytomegalovirus. Correlated functional status among segregating V segments might reflect linkage disequilibrium, but an unknown experimental factor could not be ruled out. In a later analysis, most CMV-associated TCR beta chains were found to appear HLA-restricted, with HLA associations seemingly driven largely by CMV exposure. In a later analysis, HLA-associated TCR beta chains were found to be more clonally expanded and to have lower generation probabilities than equally common non-associated chains. Because counts were too low, 15 or so rarely observed V segments, including chromosome 9 orphons, were excluded from the earlier analysis of several hundred of the donors. Immune exposure information for the cohort was limited to CMV serostatus. Most TCR sequences were seen in very few donors, while some public TCRs were found in many individuals. Presence/absence analyses assumed roughly uniform sequencing depth across donors, an assumption that may not hold. HLA typing was unavailable for some donors at each locus, so association tests used only the typed subset. A later genetic analysis associated a missense DCLRE1C variant with V-gene and J-gene trimming of TCR beta chains, and an independent cohort replicated the association. A further reported finding was that TCR beta sequences accurately predicted the HLA-A and HLA-B alleles for most subjects in the first cohort. According to a later genetic analysis, donors in an Asian-associated ancestry cluster had fewer N-insertions in productive TCRs than the roughly 660-donor mean. The sequencing pipeline was judged likely to have produced a cluster of highly shared sequence variants as a technical artifact. A later analysis reported that several top co-occurrence clusters appeared linked to parvovirus B19, influenza, CMV and Epstein-Barr virus. When HLA alleles, especially DR and DQ, strongly co-occurred, attributing TCR associations to individual alleles was difficult. The classifier was reported to diagnose cytomegalovirus status with high specificity and sensitivity in both the original and validation cohorts. Because the 87-base-pair reads could not distinguish some IMGT-functional V segments, including TRBV6-2 and TRBV6-3, those segments were excluded. In a later analysis, the rate of TCR association differed among HLA loci, with DRB1 alleles having the most associated TCRs and HLA-C alleles having the fewest. In this cohort, only TCR beta chains were sequenced, and detectable features were limited by the absence of alpha or paired-chain data. In an earlier analysis of a few hundred of the donors, most TCR beta V segments were observed in productive rearrangements about 90% or about 30% of the time, broadly matching IMGT annotations. In vitro tests confirmed that a few of the cytomegalovirus-associated TCR beta chains recognize cytomegalovirus antigens.

The rearrangement joined TRBV7-2 to TRBJ1-1; 8 bases in the middle match TRBD1. The sequence came from a young woman in good health and CMV-seronegative. The sample taken for sequencing was PBMCs. The CDR3 amino acid sequence is: CASSSDRGTEAFF. The DNA sequence reads TGTGCCAGCAGCTCAGACAGGGGTACTGAAGCTTTCTTT.